This T cell receptor beta chain originates from a study of Ad26.COV2.S vaccination and SARS-CoV-2 variants. Study at large: Once, or twice with 56 days between doses, Ad26.COV2.S was given intramuscularly. Study-level points and caveats: The authors reported substantial breadth in spike-specific CD8+ and CD4+ T cell responses after vaccination.

A note on this clone: Antigen unknown.

Treatment specified: about 20 received Ad26.COV2.S at low or high dose, single or two shots; about 5 received placebo; per-sample allocation not given. Collection of samples fell on day 63 after the first vaccine or placebo injection. Donation was by an adult aged 18-55 years who was in Boston. An Ad26 vector expressing Wuhan-strain SARS-CoV-2 spike served as the vaccine. Germline V CDR1 and CDR2: LGHDT, YNNKEL (reference sequence). The CDR3 runs 17 residues. V gave up 0 bases and J gave up 5 bases, with 16 bases separating them. The method was immunoSEQ multiplex PCR; TCRdb's version includes in-frame clones alone and lacks a portion of them. The data show approximately 340,000 clones, 80% to 90% seen once.

The sequences come from peripheral blood, collected in a trial of Ad26.COV2.S vaccine versus placebo. This TCR derives from a person between 18 and 65 years old who received the Ad26.COV2.S COVID-19 vaccine or a placebo. The chain employs TRBV3-1 (or the pseudogene TRBV3-2) and TRBJ1-4; D is perhaps TRBD1 (5 bases). CDR3 loop: CASSQDAPGAGNEKLFF. In nucleotides, the CDR3 is TGTGCCAGCAGCCAAGACGCCCCCGGGGCAGGGAATGAAAAACTGTTTTTT.